This T cell receptor (beta chain) was sequenced for a study of T cells in Graves' hyperthyroidism and ophthalmopathy. Regarding the study as a whole: Clonotypes that were expanded in thyroid above 0.001 mostly appeared in blood too.

Amplification of TCR beta CDR3 regions used RNA as the template. In the first-round RT-PCR of the TCR CDR3, the HTBI primer set was used. A single record per CDR3 protein comes from TCRdb applying MiXCR to the multiplex PCR reads. The sample yields fewer than 850,000 distinct CDR3 sequences, 17% seen once. Deletions cut 6 bases from V and 1 base from J, with 16 bases between. This CDR3 contains 14 residues. CDR1 and CDR2 from the germline V gene are SQVTM and ANQGSEA. As regards this clonotype: Its cognate antigen is unknown.

This receptor was taken from a man aged 50-59 years with Graves' hyperthyroidism. Sequences were obtained from blood. This chain joins TRBV29-1 and TRBJ2-7, with D perhaps matching TRBD2 (6 bases). The CDR3 is CSVTVLARSYEQYF. CDR3 nucleotides: TGCAGCGTGACGGTACTAGCAAGGTCCTACGAGCAGTACTTC.